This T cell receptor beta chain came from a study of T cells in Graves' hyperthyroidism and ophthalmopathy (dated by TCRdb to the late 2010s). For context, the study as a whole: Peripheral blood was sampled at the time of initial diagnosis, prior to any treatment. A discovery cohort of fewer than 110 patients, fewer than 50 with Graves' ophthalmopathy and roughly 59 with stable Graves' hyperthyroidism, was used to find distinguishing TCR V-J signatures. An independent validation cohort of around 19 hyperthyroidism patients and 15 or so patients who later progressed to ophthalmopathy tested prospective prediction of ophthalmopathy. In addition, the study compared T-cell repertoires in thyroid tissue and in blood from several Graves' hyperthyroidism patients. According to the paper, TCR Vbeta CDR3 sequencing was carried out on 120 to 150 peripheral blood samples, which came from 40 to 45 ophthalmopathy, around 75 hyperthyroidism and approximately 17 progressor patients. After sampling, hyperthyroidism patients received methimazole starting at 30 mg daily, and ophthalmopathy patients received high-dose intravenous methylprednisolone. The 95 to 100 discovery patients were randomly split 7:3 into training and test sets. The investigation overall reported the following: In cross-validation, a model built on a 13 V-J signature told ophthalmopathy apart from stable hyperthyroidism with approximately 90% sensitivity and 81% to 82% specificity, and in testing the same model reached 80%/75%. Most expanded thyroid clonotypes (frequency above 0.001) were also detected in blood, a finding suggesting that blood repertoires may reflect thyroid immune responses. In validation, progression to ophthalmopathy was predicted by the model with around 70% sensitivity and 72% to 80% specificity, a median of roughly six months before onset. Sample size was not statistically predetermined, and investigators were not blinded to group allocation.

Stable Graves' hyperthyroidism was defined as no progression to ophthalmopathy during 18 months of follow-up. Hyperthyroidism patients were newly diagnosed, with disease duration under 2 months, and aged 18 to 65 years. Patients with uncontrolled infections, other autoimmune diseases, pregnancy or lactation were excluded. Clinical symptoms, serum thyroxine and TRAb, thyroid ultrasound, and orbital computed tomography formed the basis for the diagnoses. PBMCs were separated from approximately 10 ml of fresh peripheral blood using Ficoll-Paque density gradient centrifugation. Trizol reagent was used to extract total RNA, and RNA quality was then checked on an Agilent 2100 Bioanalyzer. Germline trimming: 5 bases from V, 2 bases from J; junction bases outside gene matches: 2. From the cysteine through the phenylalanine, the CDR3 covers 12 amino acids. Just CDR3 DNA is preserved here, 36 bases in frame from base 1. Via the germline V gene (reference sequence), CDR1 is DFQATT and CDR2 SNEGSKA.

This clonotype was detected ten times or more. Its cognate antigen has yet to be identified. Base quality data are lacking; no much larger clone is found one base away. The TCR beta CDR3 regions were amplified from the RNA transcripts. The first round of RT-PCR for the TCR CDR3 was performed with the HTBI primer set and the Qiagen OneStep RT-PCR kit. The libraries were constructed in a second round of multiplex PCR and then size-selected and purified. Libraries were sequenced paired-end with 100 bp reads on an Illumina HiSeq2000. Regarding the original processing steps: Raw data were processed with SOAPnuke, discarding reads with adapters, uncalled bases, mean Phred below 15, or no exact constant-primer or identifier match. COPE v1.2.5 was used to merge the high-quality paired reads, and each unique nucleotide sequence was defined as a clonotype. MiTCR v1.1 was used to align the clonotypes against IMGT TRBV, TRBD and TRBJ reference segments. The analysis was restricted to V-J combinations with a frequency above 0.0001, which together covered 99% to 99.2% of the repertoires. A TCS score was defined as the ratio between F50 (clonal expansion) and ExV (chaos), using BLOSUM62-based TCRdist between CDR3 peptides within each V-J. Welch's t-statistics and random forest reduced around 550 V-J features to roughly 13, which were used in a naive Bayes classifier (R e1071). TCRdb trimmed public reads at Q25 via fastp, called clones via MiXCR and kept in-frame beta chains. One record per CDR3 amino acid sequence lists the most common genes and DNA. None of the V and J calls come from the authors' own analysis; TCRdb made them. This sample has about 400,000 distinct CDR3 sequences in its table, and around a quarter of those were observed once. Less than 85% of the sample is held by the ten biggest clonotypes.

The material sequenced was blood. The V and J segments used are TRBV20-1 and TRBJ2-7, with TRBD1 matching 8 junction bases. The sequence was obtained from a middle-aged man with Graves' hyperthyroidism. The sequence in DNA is TGCAGTGCTGCGGGACAGGCCTACGAGCAGTACTTC. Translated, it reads CSAAGQAYEQYF.